Listed below are T cell receptor beta chains from one sample, sequenced in a study of cytomegalovirus exposure and HLA in healthy donors. The table came from immunoSEQ multiplex PCR; TCRdb's copy has only in-frame clones and leaves some out. Of about 97,000 clones in the sample, around 77% were seen once. Input material: PBMCs. Receptor source: a male donor in good health and CMV-seropositive. CDR3s include the opening cysteine and the closing phenylalanine or tryptophan. The D gene is left open where the match is weak. Expanded clones are given a class, and other clones once, few, many or no size at all.

v_call,clone_size,j_call,d_call,cdr3_aa,cdr3_nt
TRBV12-2,-,TRBJ2-6,-,CAAGGGPGANVLTF,TGTGCTGCGGGAGGGGGGCCTGGGGCCAACGTCCTGACTTTC
TRBV28,-,TRBJ1-2,-,CASSVGSTGYGYTF,TGTGCCAGCAGCGTTGGCTCGACGGGCTATGGCTACACCTTC
TRBV11-1,-,TRBJ2-7,-,CASSLGHRTYEQYF,TGTGCCAGCAGCTTAGGTCACAGGACCTACGAGCAGTACTTC
TRBV5-6,-,TRBJ2-2,TRBD2,CASSPGLVANTGELFF,TGTGCCAGCAGTCCGGGACTAGTCGCGAACACCGGGGAGCTGTTTTTT
TRBV7-3,-,TRBJ2-2,TRBD2,CASSLAGGNTGELFF,TGTGCCAGCAGCTTAGCGGGAGGGAACACCGGGGAGCTGTTTTTT
TRBV21-1,-,TRBJ2-3,-,CASSKTSGVAQDTQYF,TGTGCCAGCAGCAAAACTAGCGGAGTCGCACAAGATACGCAGTATTTT
TRBV27,-,TRBJ2-3,TRBD2,CASSLSMREGLRDTQYF,TGTGCCAGCAGTTTATCGATGCGGGAGGGCCTGAGAGATACGCAGTATTTT
TRBV11-2,-,TRBJ1-1,-,CASSRGNTEAFF,TGTGCCAGCAGCCGGGGGAACACTGAAGCTTTCTTT
TRBV7-3,-,TRBJ2-1,TRBD2,CASSQLAGGTYNEQFF,TGTGCCAGCAGCCAACTAGCGGGAGGAACATACAATGAGCAGTTCTTC
TRBV4-3,-,TRBJ2-7,TRBD1,CASSQDRGHEQYF,TGCGCCAGCAGCCAGGACAGGGGGCACGAGCAGTACTTC
TRBV29-1,-,TRBJ2-2,TRBD2,CSVVSSGSPNTGELFF,TGCAGCGTTGTTTCTAGCGGGAGTCCGAACACCGGGGAGCTGTTTTTT
TRBV18,-,TRBJ2-7,TRBD1,CASSPPGQPYEQYF,TGTGCCAGCTCACCACCGGGACAGCCCTACGAGCAGTACTTC
TRBV4-3,-,TRBJ1-1,TRBD1,CASSRGQGGTEAFF,TGCGCCAGCAGCCGAGGACAGGGGGGGACTGAAGCTTTCTTT
TRBV9,few,TRBJ2-3,TRBD2,CASVRGLAGSTDTQYF,TGTGCCTCGGTCAGGGGACTAGCGGGCAGCACAGATACGCAGTATTTT
TRBV18,-,TRBJ2-7,-,CASSPQAQTYEQYF,TGTGCCAGCTCACCACAGGCACAGACCTACGAGCAGTACTTC
TRBV7-9,-,TRBJ2-3,TRBD2,CASSSSGSTDTQYF,TGTGCCAGCAGCTCTAGCGGTAGCACAGATACGCAGTATTTT
TRBV5-6,-,TRBJ2-5,TRBD2,CASSLTGLAQEAQYF,TGTGCCAGCAGCTTGACAGGACTAGCACAAGAGGCCCAGTACTTC
TRBV7-8,-,TRBJ2-7,TRBD2,CASKPLAGRVYEQYF,TGTGCCAGCAAACCACTAGCGGGAAGGGTCTACGAGCAGTACTTC
TRBV11-3,-,TRBJ2-7,TRBD1,CASSPRGDRGDYEQYF,TGTGCCAGCAGCCCCAGAGGGGACAGGGGCGACTACGAGCAGTACTTC
TRBV5-4,-,TRBJ2-1,TRBD2,CASSLGLAGGGEQFF,TGTGCCAGCAGCTTGGGCCTAGCGGGAGGGGGTGAGCAGTTCTTC
TRBV6-6,-,TRBJ2-7,TRBD2,CASSSGGADEQYF,TGTGCCAGCAGTTCGGGGGGGGCGGACGAGCAGTACTTC
TRBV9,-,TRBJ1-5,-,CASSADFHSNQPQHF,TGTGCCAGCAGCGCGGACTTCCATAGCAATCAGCCCCAGCATTTT
TRBV2,-,TRBJ2-3,-,CASSDLGGTTDTQYF,TGTGCCAGCAGTGATCTGGGCGGGACCACAGATACGCAGTATTTT
TRBV28,-,TRBJ2-1,-,CASRDRPTTKFNEQFF,TGTGCCAGCAGAGACAGACCGACAACGAAATTCAATGAGCAGTTCTTC
TRBV7-6,few,TRBJ2-1,TRBD1,CASTSGTGTYNEQFF,TGTGCCAGCACCTCCGGGACAGGGACATACAATGAGCAGTTCTTC
TRBV5-4,-,TRBJ2-7,TRBD2,CASSLGGRASSYEQYF,TGTGCCAGCAGCTTGGGCGGGAGGGCCAGCTCCTACGAGCAGTACTTC
TRBV7-9,-,TRBJ2-7,-,CASSRGQYEQYF,TGTGCCAGCAGCAGAGGACAGTACGAGCAGTACTTC
TRBV5-1,-,TRBJ2-7,-,CASSLGQQGAPYEQYF,TGCGCCAGCAGCTTGGGGCAACAGGGAGCGCCCTACGAGCAGTACTTC
TRBV7-9,once,TRBJ2-6,-,CASSPGAGARGANVLTF,TGTGCCAGCAGCCCTGGGGCAGGGGCAAGGGGGGCCAACGTCCTGACTTTC
TRBV6-5,-,TRBJ1-4,-,CASSYERATNEKLFF,TGTGCCAGCAGTTACGAGAGGGCTACTAATGAAAAACTGTTTTTT
TRBV15,-,TRBJ2-5,-,CATNRDTGETQYF,TGTGCCACCAACCGGGACACCGGTGAGACCCAGTACTTC
TRBV5-4,once,TRBJ1-3,-,CASSLSGTGGNTIYF,TGTGCCAGCAGCTTGTCGGGTACAGGGGGAAACACCATATATTTT
TRBV11-2,-,TRBJ2-5,TRBD2,CASSLSPGLAGGHQYF,TGTGCCAGCAGCTTAAGCCCGGGACTAGCGGGAGGACACCAGTACTTC
TRBV6-5,-,TRBJ1-5,TRBD1,CASSYGTGENQPQHF,TGTGCCAGCAGTTACGGGACAGGGGAAAATCAGCCCCAGCATTTT
TRBV7-8,-,TRBJ2-3,-,CASSFPYGGPTDTQYF,TGTGCCAGCAGCTTCCCATACGGGGGACCCACAGATACGCAGTATTTT
TRBV7-2,-,TRBJ1-4,-,CASSLGMGSREKLFF,TGTGCCAGCAGCTTAGGAATGGGGAGCCGTGAAAAACTGTTTTTT
TRBV19,-,TRBJ1-5,-,CASSTLRENQPQHF,TGTGCCAGTAGTACTTTAAGGGAGAATCAGCCCCAGCATTTT
TRBV28,few,TRBJ1-1,-,CASSLFTSEAFF,TGTGCCAGCAGTTTATTTACTTCTGAAGCTTTCTTT
TRBV2,-,TRBJ2-2,-,CASSEGRGGTGELFF,TGTGCCAGCAGTGAGGGCAGGGGTGGCACCGGGGAGCTGTTTTTT
TRBV29-1,-,TRBJ2-7,-,CSVSPGISYGQYF,TGCAGCGTTAGTCCAGGTATCTCCTACGGGCAGTACTTC
TRBV5-1,-,TRBJ2-1,TRBD2,CASSLGTSGRNEQFF,TGCGCCAGCAGCTTGGGGACTAGCGGGAGAAATGAGCAGTTCTTC
TRBV11-2,-,TRBJ2-3,TRBD1,CASSLRGRSTDTQYF,TGTGCCAGCAGCCTAAGGGGGCGTAGCACAGATACGCAGTATTTT
TRBV5-1,once,TRBJ1-5,-,CASSLAGEDNQPQHF,TGCGCCAGCAGCTTGGCCGGTGAGGATAATCAGCCCCAGCATTTT
TRBV19,few,TRBJ2-3,-,CASSIRTLDTQYF,TGTGCCAGTAGTATCAGAACCCTGGATACGCAGTATTTT
TRBV19,-,TRBJ2-7,-,CASSSPLSYEQYF,TGTGCCAGTAGTAGCCCCCTTAGCTACGAGCAGTACTTC
TRBV19,-,TRBJ2-6,TRBD2,CASSLGTSGRGSGANVLTF,TGTGCCAGTAGTCTAGGGACTAGCGGGAGAGGCTCTGGGGCCAACGTCCTGACTTTC
TRBV7-8,-,TRBJ2-3,-,CASSLWAGTTDTQYF,TGTGCCAGCAGCCTGTGGGCGGGAACAACAGATACGCAGTATTTT
TRBV6-1,once,TRBJ2-7,-,CASSDQGFYEQYF,TGTGCCAGCAGTGATCAGGGGTTCTACGAGCAGTACTTC
TRBV9,-,TRBJ2-5,TRBD2,CASSVGGRAGETQYF,TGTGCCAGCAGCGTAGGGGGGAGGGCGGGGGAGACCCAGTACTTC
TRBV9,-,TRBJ2-3,TRBD2,CASSPPGTSKDTQYF,TGTGCCAGCAGCCCCCCTGGGACTAGTAAAGATACGCAGTATTTT